The 10 T cell receptor beta chains reported below all come from one sample, sequenced in a study of cytomegalovirus exposure and HLA in healthy donors. Researchers ran the PCR with 60 Vbeta and 13 Jbeta primers. The repertoire was sequenced with immunoSEQ multiplex PCR; TCRdb's copy has only in-frame clones and lacks some. The sample holds some 56,000 clones; 65% to 90% are singletons and the top ten take roughly 1.5%. Sequencing used PBMCs. Source of these receptors: a human donor in good health.

This clone was picked up one time. The chain uses TRBV5-5 and TRBJ1-5, with TRBD1 matching 12 bases. Germline assignment: CDR1 SGHKS and CDR2 YYEKEE (reference sequence). V trimming: 3 bases; J trimming: 7 bases; junction bases outside the gene matches: 5. CDR3 length: 15 residues. This CDR3 is CASSWDRGLGQPQHF. CDR3 nucleotides: TGTGCCAGCAGCTGGGACAGGGGGCTTGGCCAGCCCCAGCATTTT.

CDR3 DNA sequence: TGTGCCAGCAGTGTACAGGGCACGATCACTGAAGCTTTCTTT. This gives the protein CASSVQGTITEAFF. The V and J genes are TRBV6-6 and TRBJ1-1, with TRBD1 as a possible D gene (6 bases). V was cut by 5 bases and J by 4 bases, with 14 bases left in between. The CDR3 totals 14 residues. CDR1 is MNHNY, CDR2 SVGAGI, per germline (reference sequence).

The genes are TRBV30 and TRBJ1-5, with unresolved D. Looked up from germline, CDR1 is GTSNPN and CDR2 is SVGIG (reference sequence). The CDR3 length is 13 residues. V was clipped by 0 bases and J by 5 bases, with 8 bases between them. Written as DNA, the CDR3 is TGTGCCTGGAGTGTACTCGCGGATCAGCCCCAGCATTTT. This encodes CAWSVLADQPQHF.

The chain joins TRBV9 to TRBJ2-5; 8 bases agree with TRBD1. The better agreement between TRBJ2-7 and the DNA end casts doubt on the J call. CDR3 length equals 14 residues. CDR1 SGDLS and CDR2 YYNGEE come from the germline V gene. The CDR3 is CASSGTDRGYEQYF. CDR3 DNA: TGTGCCAGCAGCGGAACAGACAGGGGCTACGAGCAGTACTTC.

For this clone: An end of the junction does not agree with germline; a read error may underlie this. V is TRBV13 and J is TRBJ1-1; no clear D. In germline, CDR1 is PRHDT, CDR2 FYEKMQ (reference sequence). The CDR3 extends over 12 amino acids. CDR3 coding DNA: TGTGCCAGCAGCTTAGGCGGTAGTGAGTTGATCTTT. Its protein is CASSLGGSELIF.

The rearrangement uses TRBV10-3 and TRBJ2-2; no firm D call. The V gene's germline CDR1 is ENHRY and CDR2 SYGVKD. The CDR3 consists of 13 residues. Trimming took 3 bases from V and 3 from J, leaving 5 bases between them. CDR3 in amino acids: CAISDLDTGELFF. The CDR3 DNA reads TGTGCCATCAGTGATCTAGACACCGGGGAGCTGTTTTTT.

This rearrangement joins TRBV12-5 to TRBJ1-2, with D possibly being TRBD1 (5 bases). The CDR3 covers 13 residues. Germline loops: CDR1 LGHNT, CDR2 FRNRAP. V lost 2 bases to trimming and J lost 3 bases, with 7 bases between them. The CDR3 protein is CASGLQGYYGYTF. In nucleotides, the CDR3 is TGTGCTAGTGGTTTGCAGGGATACTATGGCTACACCTTC.

J is TRBJ2-2 and V is TRBV5-4; TRBD2 is a possible D gene (6 bases). This CDR3 contains 15 residues. CDR1 SGHNT and CDR2 YYREEE come from the germline V gene (reference sequence). V lost 4 bases and J 0 bases, leaving 10 bases between the germline ends. The chain's CDR3 is CASSPPGANTGELFF. The CDR3 DNA follows: TGTGCCAGCAGCCCCCCGGGGGCGAACACCGGGGAGCTGTTTTTT.

This clone was seen a few times. The chain uses TRBV28 and TRBJ1-3; D remains unclear. The V and J ends lost 6 bases and 2 bases respectively, with 11 bases between them. Looked up from germline, CDR1 is MDHEN and CDR2 is SYDVKM. The CDR3 is 14 residues long. CDR3 nucleotide sequence: TGTGCCAGCAGGTTGAGCACGGCTGGAAACACCATATATTTT. Its protein is CASRLSTAGNTIYF.

This chain links TRBV18 with TRBJ2-3; a weak D match, TRBD2 (5 bases). V lost 3 bases to trimming and J lost 0 bases, with 13 bases between them. This CDR3 has 16 amino acids. Looked up from germline, CDR1 is KGHSH and CDR2 is LQKENI. The CDR3 nucleotides are TGTGCCAGCTCACCTACCGCTACTAGTAGCACAGATACGCAGTATTTT. It codes for CASSPTATSSTDTQYF. Supplemented by reference TRBV18 and TRBJ2-3, the full variable domain reads NAGVMQNPRHLVRRRGQEARLRCSPMKGHSHVYWYRQLPEEGLKFMVYLQKENIIDESGMPKERFSAEFPKEGPSILRIQQVVRGDSAAYFCASSPTATSSTDTQYFGPGTRLTVL.